These 8 T cell receptor beta chains were sequenced from one sample in a study of T cell repertoires in MIS-A myocarditis. The protocol was immunoSEQ multiplex PCR, while the TCRdb copy is restricted to in-frame clones and leaves out a portion. The table lists some 10,000 clones, roughly 91% of them singletons. The sample comprised thoracic lymph node tissue obtained at autopsy. These TCRs come from a man between 18 and 35 years old with fulminant myocarditis from multisystem inflammatory syndrome in adults (MIS-A) after COVID-19.

The chain links TRBV10-1 to TRBJ1-4; the D is unclear. Germline CDR1 WNHNN, CDR2 SYGVQD (reference sequence). The V and J ends lost 3 bases and 10 bases respectively, with 0 bases between them. The CDR3 is made up of 9 amino acids. CDR3 DNA: TGCGCCAGCAGTGAAAAACTGTTTTTT. It encodes CASSEKLFF.

The V gene is TRBV28, the J gene TRBJ1-1; D is ambiguous. Germline loops: CDR1 MDHEN, CDR2 SYDVKM. The CDR3 is made up of 14 amino acids. Trimming stripped 2 bases from V and 0 bases from J, with 7 bases between. This CDR3 reads CASSLGALNTEAFF. In DNA form, the CDR3 reads TGTGCCAGCAGTTTAGGTGCGTTGAACACTGAAGCTTTCTTT.

The chain combines TRBV6-5 with TRBJ2-7; 7 nucleotides agree with TRBD1. The V gene end was trimmed by 5 bases and the J gene end by 7 bases; junction bases not matched to a gene: 11. Germline loops: CDR1 MNHEY, CDR2 SVGAGI. The CDR3 contains 14 residues. CDR3 nucleotide sequence: TGTGCCAGCAGTACCGACAGGGCCCTTGGAGAGCAGTACTTC. Its protein product is CASSTDRALGEQYF.

This rearrangement joins TRBV11-2 to TRBJ1-4, with unresolved D. The CDR3 runs to 12 residues. V was trimmed by 2 bases and J by 8 bases, leaving 6 bases between them. Germline CDR1 is SGHAT and CDR2 is FQNNGV. The CDR3 reads CASSLLPEKLFF. CDR3 in DNA: TGTGCCAGCAGCTTACTGCCAGAAAAACTGTTTTTT. Using reference TRBV11-2 and TRBJ1-4 for the parts outside the CDR3, the full variable domain is EAGVAQSPRYKIIEKRQSVAFWCNPISGHATLYWYQQILGQGPKLLIQFQNNGVVDDSQLPKDRFSAERLKGVDSTLKIQPAKLEDSAVYLCASSLLPEKLFFGSGTQLSVL.

This clone appeared once. The rearrangement links TRBV28 to TRBJ2-2, with 7 bases that match TRBD1. With 10 bases clipped from V and 1 base from J, the junction kept 3 bases outside the gene matches. Germline CDR1 MDHEN, CDR2 SYDVKM. The CDR3 contains 13 residues. In nucleotides, the CDR3 is TGTGCCACCAACAGGGGGAACACCGGGGAGCTGTTTTTT. Protein: CATNRGNTGELFF.

The V and J genes are TRBV5-1 and TRBJ1-1; no firm D call. The V and J ends lost 4 bases and 2 bases respectively, with 9 bases between them. The CDR3 contains 13 residues. Germline V gene data show CDR1 as SGHRS and CDR2 as YFSETQ. The CDR3 bases are TGCGCCAGCAGCCCAGGAACTAACACTGAAGCTTTCTTT. Its protein product is CASSPGTNTEAFF.

This sequence joins TRBV27 and TRBJ1-1; TRBD1 matches at 8 bases. V was pared by 6 bases and J by 5 bases, with 5 bases of the junction left unmatched. CDR1 and CDR2 from the germline V gene are MNHEY and SMNVEV (reference sequence). The CDR3 has 13 amino acids. The CDR3 is CASRPGGATEAFF. The DNA of the CDR3 is TGTGCCAGCAGACCAGGGGGCGCAACTGAAGCTTTCTTT.

J is TRBJ2-1 and V is TRBV7-2; no reliable D call. V was pared by 6 bases and J by 0 bases, with 18 bases between. CDR3 length equals 17 residues. The germline V gene has CDR1 SGHTA and CDR2 FQGNSA. The CDR3 bases are TGTGCCAGCAGTCTTGACCCCCCCCAGAGCTCCTACAATGAGCAGTTCTTC. It specifies CASSLDPPQSSYNEQFF.